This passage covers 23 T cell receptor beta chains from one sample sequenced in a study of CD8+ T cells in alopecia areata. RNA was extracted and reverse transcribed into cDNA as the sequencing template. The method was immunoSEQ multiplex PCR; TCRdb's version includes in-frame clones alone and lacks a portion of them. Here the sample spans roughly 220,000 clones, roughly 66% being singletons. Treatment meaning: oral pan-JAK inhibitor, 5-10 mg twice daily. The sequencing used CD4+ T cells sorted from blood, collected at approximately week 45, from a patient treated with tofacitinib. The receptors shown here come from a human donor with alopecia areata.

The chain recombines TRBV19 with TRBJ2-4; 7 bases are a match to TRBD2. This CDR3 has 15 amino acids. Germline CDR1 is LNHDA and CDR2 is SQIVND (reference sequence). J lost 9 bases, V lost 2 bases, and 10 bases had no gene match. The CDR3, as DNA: TGTGCCAGTAGTATAAGGCCGGGGGGAGCGGGCATTCAGTACTTC. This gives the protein CASSIRPGGAGIQYF.

The CDR3 region has the DNA TGCAGCGTCCTGAAGCAATCTAATGAAAAACTGTTTTTT. Protein: CSVLKQSNEKLFF. The V call is TRBV29-1, the J call TRBJ1-4, with no clear D. This CDR3 has 13 residues. Germline CDR1 and CDR2: SQVTM and ANQGSEA. V lost 6 bases, J lost 3 bases, and 11 bases lay in between.

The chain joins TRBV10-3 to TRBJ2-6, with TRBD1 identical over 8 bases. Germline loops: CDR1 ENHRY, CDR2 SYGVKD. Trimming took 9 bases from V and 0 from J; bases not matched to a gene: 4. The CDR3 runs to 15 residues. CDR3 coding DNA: TGTGCCATGGGGACAGGCCTCTCTGGGGCCAACGTCCTGACTTTC. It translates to CAMGTGLSGANVLTF.

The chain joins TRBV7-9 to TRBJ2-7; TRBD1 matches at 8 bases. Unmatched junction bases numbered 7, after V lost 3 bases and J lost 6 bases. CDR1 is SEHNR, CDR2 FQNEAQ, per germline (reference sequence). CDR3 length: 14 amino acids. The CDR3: CASSLDREGGEQYF. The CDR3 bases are TGTGCCAGCAGCTTGGACAGGGAAGGTGGCGAGCAGTACTTC.

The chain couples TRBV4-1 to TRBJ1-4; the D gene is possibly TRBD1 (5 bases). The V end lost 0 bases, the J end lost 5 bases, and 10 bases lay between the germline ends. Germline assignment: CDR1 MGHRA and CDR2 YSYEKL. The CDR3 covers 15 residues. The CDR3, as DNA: TGCGCCAGCAGCCAAGAGGGACGGATGAATGAAAAACTGTTTTTT. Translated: CASSQEGRMNEKLFF.

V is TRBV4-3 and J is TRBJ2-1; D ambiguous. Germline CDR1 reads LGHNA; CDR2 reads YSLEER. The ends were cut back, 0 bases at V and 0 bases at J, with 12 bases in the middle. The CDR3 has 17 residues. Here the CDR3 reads CASSQDLRITSYNEQFF. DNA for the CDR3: TGCGCCAGCAGCCAAGATCTACGGATCACCTCCTACAATGAGCAGTTCTTC.

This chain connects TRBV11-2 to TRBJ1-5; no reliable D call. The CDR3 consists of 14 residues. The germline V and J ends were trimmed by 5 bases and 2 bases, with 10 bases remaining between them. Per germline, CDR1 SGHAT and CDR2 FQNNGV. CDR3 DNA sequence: TGTGCCAGCAGCCCCGGGGTACGCAATCAGCCCCAGCATTTT. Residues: CASSPGVRNQPQHF.

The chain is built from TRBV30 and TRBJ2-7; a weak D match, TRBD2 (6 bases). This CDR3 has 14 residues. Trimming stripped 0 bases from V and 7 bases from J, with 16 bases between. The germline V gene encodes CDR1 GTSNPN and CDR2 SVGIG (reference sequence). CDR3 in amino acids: CAWSVRRSAGEQYF. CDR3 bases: TGTGCCTGGAGTGTACGTCGATCGGCGGGGGAGCAGTACTTC. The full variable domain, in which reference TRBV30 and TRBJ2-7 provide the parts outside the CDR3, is SQTIHQWPATLVQPVGSPLSLECTVEGTSNPNLYWYRQAAGRGLQLLFYSVGIGQISSEVPQNLSASRPQDRQFILSSKKLLLSDSGFYLCAWSVRRSAGEQYFGPGTRLTVT.

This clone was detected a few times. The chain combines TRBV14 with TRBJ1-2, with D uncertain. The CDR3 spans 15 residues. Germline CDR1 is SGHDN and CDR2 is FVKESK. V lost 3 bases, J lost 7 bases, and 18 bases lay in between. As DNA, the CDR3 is TGTGCCAGCAGCCACGAAGGCAGATCACTATTTGGCTACACCTTC. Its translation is CASSHEGRSLFGYTF.

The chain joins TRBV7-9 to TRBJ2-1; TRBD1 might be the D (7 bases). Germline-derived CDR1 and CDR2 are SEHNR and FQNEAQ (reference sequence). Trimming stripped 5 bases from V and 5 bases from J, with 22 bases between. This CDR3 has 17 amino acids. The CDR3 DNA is TGTGCCAGCAGCCAGGGGGGTGGGCGGAGGAGACACAATGAGCAGTTCTTC. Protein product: CASSQGGGRRRHNEQFF.

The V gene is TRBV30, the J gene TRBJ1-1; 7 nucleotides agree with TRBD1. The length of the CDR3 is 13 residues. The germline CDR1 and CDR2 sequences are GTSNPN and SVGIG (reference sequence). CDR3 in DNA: TGTGCATTGACAGGGCAGCTGAACACTGAAGCTTTCTTT. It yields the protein CALTGQLNTEAFF.

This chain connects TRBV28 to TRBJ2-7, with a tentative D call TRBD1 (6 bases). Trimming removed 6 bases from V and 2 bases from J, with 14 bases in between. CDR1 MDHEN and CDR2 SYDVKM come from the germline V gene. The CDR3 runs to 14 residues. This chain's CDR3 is CASSTDRLPYEQYF. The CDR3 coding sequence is TGTGCCAGCAGCACCGACAGGTTACCCTACGAGCAGTACTTC.

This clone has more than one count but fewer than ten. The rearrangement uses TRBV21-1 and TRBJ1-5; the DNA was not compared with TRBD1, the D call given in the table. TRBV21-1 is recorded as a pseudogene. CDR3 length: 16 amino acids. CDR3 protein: CASGRGTGNSNQPQHF. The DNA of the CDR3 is TGTGCCAGCGGCAGAGGGACAGGGAATAGCAATCAGCCCCAGCATTTT.

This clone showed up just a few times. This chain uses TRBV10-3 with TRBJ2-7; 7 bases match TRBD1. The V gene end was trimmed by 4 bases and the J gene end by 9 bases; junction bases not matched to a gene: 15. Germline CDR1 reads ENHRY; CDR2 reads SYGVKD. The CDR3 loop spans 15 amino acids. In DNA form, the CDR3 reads TGTGCCATCAGTGGTACAGGGGAAGGAGTTTCGGGGCAGTACTTC. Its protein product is CAISGTGEGVSGQYF.

CDR3: CASSVTGGFYTF. CDR3 nucleotide sequence: TGCGCCAGCAGCGTGACAGGGGGCTTCTACACCTTC. This chain joins TRBV5-1 and TRBJ1-2; TRBD1 agrees at 10 bases. There are 12 residues in the CDR3. Germline trimming cut 4 bases from V and 10 bases from J; bases unmatched to any gene: 4. Germline V gene sequence: CDR1 SGHRS, CDR2 YFSETQ.

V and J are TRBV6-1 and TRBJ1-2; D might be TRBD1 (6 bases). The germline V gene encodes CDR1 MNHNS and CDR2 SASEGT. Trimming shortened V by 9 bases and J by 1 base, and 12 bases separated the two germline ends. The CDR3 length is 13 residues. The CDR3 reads CASTDSRNYGYTF. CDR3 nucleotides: TGTGCCAGTACGGACAGTCGTAACTATGGCTACACCTTC.

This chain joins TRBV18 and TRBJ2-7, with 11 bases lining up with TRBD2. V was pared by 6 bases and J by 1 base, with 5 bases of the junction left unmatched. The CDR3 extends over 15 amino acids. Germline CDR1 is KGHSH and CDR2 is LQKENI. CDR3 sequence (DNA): TGTGCCAGCTCCCTGACTAGCGGGGCGTCCTACGAGCAGTACTTC. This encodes CASSLTSGASYEQYF.

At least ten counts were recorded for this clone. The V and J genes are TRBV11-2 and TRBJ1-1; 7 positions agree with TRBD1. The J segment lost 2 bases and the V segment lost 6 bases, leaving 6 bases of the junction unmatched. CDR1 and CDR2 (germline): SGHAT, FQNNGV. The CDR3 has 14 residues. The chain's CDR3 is CASSSQGSNTEAFF. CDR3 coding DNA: TGTGCCAGCAGTTCACAGGGGAGCAACACTGAAGCTTTCTTT.

CDR3 sequence reads: CASRRGQAEGSGYTF. The CDR3 DNA sequence: TGTGCCAGCAGGAGGGGACAGGCAGAAGGGAGTGGCTACACCTTC. This chain connects TRBV2 to TRBJ1-2, with 8 nucleotides matching TRBD1. The CDR3 totals 15 residues. V was clipped by 6 bases and J by 7 bases; unmatched bases: 13. CDR1 is SNHLY and CDR2 is FYNNEI in the germline V gene.

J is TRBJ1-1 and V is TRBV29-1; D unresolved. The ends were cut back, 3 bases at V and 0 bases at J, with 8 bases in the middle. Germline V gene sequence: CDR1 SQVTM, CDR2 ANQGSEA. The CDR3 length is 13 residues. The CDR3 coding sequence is TGCAGCGTTGACGCGGCATTGAACACTGAAGCTTTCTTT. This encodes CSVDAALNTEAFF. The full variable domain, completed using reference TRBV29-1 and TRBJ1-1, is SAVISQKPSRDICQRGTSLTIQCQVDSQVTMMFWYRQQPGQSLTLIATANQGSEATYESGFVIDKFPISRPNLTFSTLTVSNMSPEDSSIYLCSVDAALNTEAFFGQGTRLTVV.

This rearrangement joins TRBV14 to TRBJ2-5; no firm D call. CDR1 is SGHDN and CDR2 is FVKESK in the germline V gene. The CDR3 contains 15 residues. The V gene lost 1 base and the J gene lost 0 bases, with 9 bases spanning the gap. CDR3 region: CASSQGYNNQETQYF. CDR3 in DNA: TGTGCCAGCAGCCAAGGTTACAACAACCAAGAGACCCAGTACTTC. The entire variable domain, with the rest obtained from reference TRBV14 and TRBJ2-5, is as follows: EAGVTQFPSHSVIEKGQTVTLRCDPISGHDNLYWYRRVMGKEIKFLLHFVKESKQDESGMPNNRFLAERTGGTYSTLKVQPAELEDSGVYFCASSQGYNNQETQYFGPGTRLLVL.

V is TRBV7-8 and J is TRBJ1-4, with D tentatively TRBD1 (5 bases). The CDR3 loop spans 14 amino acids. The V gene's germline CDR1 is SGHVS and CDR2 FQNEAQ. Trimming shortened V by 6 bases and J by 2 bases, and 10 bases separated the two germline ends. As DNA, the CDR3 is TGTGCCAGCAGTTTAAGACAGACTAATGAAAAACTGTTTTTT. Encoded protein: CASSLRQTNEKLFF. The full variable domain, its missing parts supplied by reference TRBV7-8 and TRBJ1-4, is GAGVSQSPRYKVAKRGQDVALRCDPISGHVSLFWYQQALGQGPEFLTYFQNEAQLDKSGLPSDRFFAERPEGSVSTLKIQRTQQEDSAVYLCASSLRQTNEKLFFGSGTQLSVL.

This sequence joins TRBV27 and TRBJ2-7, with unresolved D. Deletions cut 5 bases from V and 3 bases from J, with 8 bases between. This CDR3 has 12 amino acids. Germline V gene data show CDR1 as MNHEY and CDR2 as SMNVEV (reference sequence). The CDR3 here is CASSPSRYEQYF. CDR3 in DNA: TGTGCCAGCAGTCCTTCCCGCTACGAGCAGTACTTC.